This T cell receptor (beta chain) originates from a study of CD8 T cells in ankylosing spondylitis. Whole-study findings and limits: Apparently characteristic of ankylosing spondylitis blood was a TCR beta motif (roughly eight highly homologous variants).

Germline CDR1 is DFQATT and CDR2 is SNEGSKA (reference sequence). Trimming stripped 0 bases from V and 7 bases from J, with 16 bases between. The CDR3 consists of 14 residues. Notes on this clonotype: Its antigen is undetermined.

One entry per CDR3 protein, called by TCRdb with MiXCR from the 5' RACE reads. The table has approximately 220,000 distinct CDR3 sequences, approximately 24% seen once. The source is a male donor with ankylosing spondylitis or in good health (not recorded which). J is TRBJ2-7 and V is TRBV20-1; D assignment may be TRBD1 or TRBD2 (5 bases each). The sample consisted of blood, either unsorted or a sorted T cell fraction (not recorded which). In DNA form, the CDR3 reads TGCAGTGCTAGAGATCCAGCTAGAGGGGAAGAGCAGTACTTC. Protein sequence: CSARDPARGEEQYF.